One and the same sample provided the 6 T cell receptor beta chains below, sequenced in a study of blood T cell repertoires in COVID-19. Measured with immunoSEQ multiplex PCR; TCRdb has only the in-frame clones, and not every one. This sample has about 250,000 clones; over 75% occur once, and the top ten carry around 4.5%. Sequenced: PBMCs or T cells enriched from blood (not recorded which). The source of these receptors is a woman between 25 and 40 years old who had recovered from COVID-19.

This clone was seen a single time. The chain has TRBV28 and TRBJ2-3; a possible D gene is TRBD2 (6 bases). Germline V gene sequence: CDR1 MDHEN, CDR2 SYDVKM. Trimming removed 2 bases at V and 2 bases at J, with 14 bases between. The length of the CDR3 is 16 residues. This CDR3 is CASSLVAGRYTDTQYF. For the CDR3, the DNA is TGTGCCAGCAGTTTAGTTGCGGGGCGTTACACAGATACGCAGTATTTT.

The chain couples TRBV5-1 to TRBJ1-2; TRBD1 aligns across 9 bases. This CDR3 spans 15 amino acids. Trimming cost V 4 bases and J 6 bases; bases outside gene matches: 10. CDR1 and CDR2 from the germline V gene are SGHRS and YFSETQ. For the CDR3, the DNA is TGCGCCAGCAGCGTACCCGGGACAGGGTCGGATGGCTACACCTTC. It specifies CASSVPGTGSDGYTF.

The gene calls are TRBV28 and TRBJ1-1; D is possibly TRBD1 (5 bases). The germline gives CDR1 MDHEN, CDR2 SYDVKM. V dropped 1 base and J dropped 5 bases, with 14 bases sitting between them. The CDR3 is 15 amino acids. CDR3 bases: TGTGCCAGCAGTTTATCGGCAGGGATGGGAACTGAAGCTTTCTTT. Translated: CASSLSAGMGTEAFF.

The chain is built from TRBV11-2 and TRBJ1-5; D not resolved. V was cut by 3 bases and J by 0 bases, with 3 bases left in between. The CDR3 runs to 13 residues. Germline V gene sequence: CDR1 SGHAT, CDR2 FQNNGV. The CDR3 DNA follows: TGTGCCAGCAGCTTTCATAGCAATCAGCCCCAGCATTTT. Encoded protein: CASSFHSNQPQHF. Full variable domain (remainder filled in from reference TRBV11-2 and TRBJ1-5): EAGVAQSPRYKIIEKRQSVAFWCNPISGHATLYWYQQILGQGPKLLIQFQNNGVVDDSQLPKDRFSAERLKGVDSTLKIQPAKLEDSAVYLCASSFHSNQPQHFGDGTRLSIL.

The chain uses TRBV7-9 and TRBJ2-3, with D perhaps TRBD1 (6 bases). Germline V CDR1 and CDR2: SEHNR, FQNEAQ (reference sequence). With 4 bases removed from V and 2 bases from J, the gap between germline ends came to 19 bases. The length of the CDR3 is 17 residues. CDR3 nucleotide sequence: TGTGCCAGCAGCTCACCCCCAGGGGTTGTAGTCACAGATACGCAGTATTTT. It codes for CASSSPPGVVVTDTQYF.

This rearrangement joins TRBV2 to TRBJ2-2; 14 bases match TRBD2. The CDR3 contains 16 residues. J lost 3 bases, V lost 6 bases, and 3 bases had no gene match. Germline CDR1 is SNHLY and CDR2 is FYNNEI. CDR3 region: CASRPGLAGDTGELFF. The CDR3, as DNA: TGTGCCAGCAGACCGGGACTAGCGGGAGACACCGGGGAGCTGTTTTTT.